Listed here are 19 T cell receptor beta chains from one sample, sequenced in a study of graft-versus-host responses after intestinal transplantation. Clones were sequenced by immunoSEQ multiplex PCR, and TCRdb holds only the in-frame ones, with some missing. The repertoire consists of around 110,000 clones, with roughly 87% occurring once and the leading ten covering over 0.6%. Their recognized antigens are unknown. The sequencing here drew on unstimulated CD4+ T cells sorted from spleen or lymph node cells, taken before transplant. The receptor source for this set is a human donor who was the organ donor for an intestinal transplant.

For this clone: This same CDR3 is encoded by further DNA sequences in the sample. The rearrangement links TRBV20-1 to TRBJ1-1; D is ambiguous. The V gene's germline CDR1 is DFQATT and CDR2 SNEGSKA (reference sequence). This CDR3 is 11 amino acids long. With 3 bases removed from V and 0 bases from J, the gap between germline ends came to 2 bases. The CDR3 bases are TGCAGTGCTAGCATGAACACTGAAGCTTTCTTT. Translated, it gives CSASMNTEAFF.

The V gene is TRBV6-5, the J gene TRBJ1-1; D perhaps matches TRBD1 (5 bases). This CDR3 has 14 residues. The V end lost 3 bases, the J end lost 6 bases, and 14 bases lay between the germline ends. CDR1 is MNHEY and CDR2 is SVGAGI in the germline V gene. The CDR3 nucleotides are TGTGCCAGCAGTTATATGGGCAGGGATGCTGAAGCTTTCTTT. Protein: CASSYMGRDAEAFF.

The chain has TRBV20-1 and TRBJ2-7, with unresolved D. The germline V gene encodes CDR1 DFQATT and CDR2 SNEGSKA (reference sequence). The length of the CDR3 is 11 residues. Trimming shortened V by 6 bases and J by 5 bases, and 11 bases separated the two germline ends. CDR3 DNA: TGCAGTGCCAACGTCCGGGACGAGCAGTACTTC. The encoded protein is CSANVRDEQYF.

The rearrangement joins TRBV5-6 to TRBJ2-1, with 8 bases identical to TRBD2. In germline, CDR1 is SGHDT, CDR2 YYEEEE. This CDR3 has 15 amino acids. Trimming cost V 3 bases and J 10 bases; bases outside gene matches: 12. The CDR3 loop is CASSWRGLAGGEQFF. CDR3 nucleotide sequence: TGTGCCAGCAGCTGGCGTGGGCTAGCGGGCGGAGAGCAGTTCTTC.

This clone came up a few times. The CDR3, as DNA: TGTGCCATCAGTGAGTGGGACACTGAAGCTTTCTTT. As protein: CAISEWDTEAFF. The chain recombines TRBV10-3 with TRBJ1-1; D is undetermined. V lost 1 base, J lost 3 bases, and 3 bases lay in between. Germline loops: CDR1 ENHRY, CDR2 SYGVKD. The CDR3 is 12 amino acids.

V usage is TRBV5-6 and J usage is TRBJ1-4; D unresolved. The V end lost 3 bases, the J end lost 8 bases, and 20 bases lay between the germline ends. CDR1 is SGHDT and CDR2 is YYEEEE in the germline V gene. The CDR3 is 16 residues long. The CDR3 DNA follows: TGTGCCAGCAGCTACCTTCGAAGGGCAGACGGCGAAAAACTGTTTTTT. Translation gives CASSYLRRADGEKLFF.

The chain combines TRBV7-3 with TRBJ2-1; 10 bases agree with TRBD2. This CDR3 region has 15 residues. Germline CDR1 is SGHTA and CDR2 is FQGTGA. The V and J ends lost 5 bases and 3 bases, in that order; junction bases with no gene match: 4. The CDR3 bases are TGTGCCAGCAGCAATAGCGGGGGGATCTACAATGAGCAGTTCTTC. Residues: CASSNSGGIYNEQFF. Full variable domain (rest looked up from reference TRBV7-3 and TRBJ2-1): GAGVSQTPSNKVTEKGKYVELRCDPISGHTALYWYRQSLGQGPEFLIYFQGTGAADDSGLPNDRFFAVRPEGSVSTLKIQRTERGDSAVYLCASSNSGGIYNEQFFGPGTRLTVL.

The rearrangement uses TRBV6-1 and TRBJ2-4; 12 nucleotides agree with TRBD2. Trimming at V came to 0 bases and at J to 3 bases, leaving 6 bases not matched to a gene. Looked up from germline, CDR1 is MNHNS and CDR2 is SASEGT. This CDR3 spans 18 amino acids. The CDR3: CASSEAGTSGGYKNIQYF. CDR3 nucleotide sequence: TGTGCCAGCAGTGAAGCTGGAACTAGCGGGGGGTACAAAAACATTCAGTACTTC.

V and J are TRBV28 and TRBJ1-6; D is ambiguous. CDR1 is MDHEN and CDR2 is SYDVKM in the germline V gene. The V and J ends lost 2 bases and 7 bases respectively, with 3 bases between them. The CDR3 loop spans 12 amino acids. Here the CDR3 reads CASSLKNSPLHF. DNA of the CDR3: TGTGCCAGCAGTTTAAAGAATTCACCCCTCCACTTT.

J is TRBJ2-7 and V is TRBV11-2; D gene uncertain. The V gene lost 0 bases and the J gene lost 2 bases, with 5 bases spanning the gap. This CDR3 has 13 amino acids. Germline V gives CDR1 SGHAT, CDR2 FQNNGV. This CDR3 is CASSLEVAYEQYF. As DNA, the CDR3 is TGTGCCAGCAGCTTAGAAGTTGCCTACGAGCAGTACTTC.

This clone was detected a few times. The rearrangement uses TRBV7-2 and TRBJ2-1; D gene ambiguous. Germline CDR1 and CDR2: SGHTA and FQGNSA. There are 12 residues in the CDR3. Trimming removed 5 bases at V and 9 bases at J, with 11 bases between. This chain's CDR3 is CASSPSRIEQFF. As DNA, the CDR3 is TGTGCCAGCAGCCCAAGTAGGATTGAGCAGTTCTTC.

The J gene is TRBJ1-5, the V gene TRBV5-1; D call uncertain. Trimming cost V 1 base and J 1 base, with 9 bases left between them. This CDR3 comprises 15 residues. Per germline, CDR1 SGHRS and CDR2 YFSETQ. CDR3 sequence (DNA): TGCGCCAGCAGCTTGCGACCGGGAAGCAATCAGCCCCAGCATTTT. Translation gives CASSLRPGSNQPQHF.

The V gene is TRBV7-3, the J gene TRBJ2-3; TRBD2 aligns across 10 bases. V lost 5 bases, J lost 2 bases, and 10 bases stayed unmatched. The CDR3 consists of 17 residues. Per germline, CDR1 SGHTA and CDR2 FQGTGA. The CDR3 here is CASSPARGLAATDTQYF. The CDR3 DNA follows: TGTGCCAGCAGCCCCGCCCGCGGACTAGCGGCCACAGATACGCAGTATTTT.

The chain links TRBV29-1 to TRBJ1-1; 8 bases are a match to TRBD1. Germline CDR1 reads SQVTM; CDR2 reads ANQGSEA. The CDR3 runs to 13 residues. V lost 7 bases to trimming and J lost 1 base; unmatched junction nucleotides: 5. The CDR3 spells CSADRGRNTEAFF. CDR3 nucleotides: TGCAGCGCCGACAGGGGACGGAACACTGAAGCTTTCTTT.

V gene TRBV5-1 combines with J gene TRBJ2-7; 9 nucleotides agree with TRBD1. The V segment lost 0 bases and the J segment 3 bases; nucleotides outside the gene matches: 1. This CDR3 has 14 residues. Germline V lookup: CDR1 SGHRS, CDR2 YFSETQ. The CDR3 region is CASSLATGGYEQYF. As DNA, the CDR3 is TGCGCCAGCAGCTTGGCGACAGGGGGCTACGAGCAGTACTTC. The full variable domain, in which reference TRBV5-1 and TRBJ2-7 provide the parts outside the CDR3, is KAGVTQTPRYLIKTRGQQVTLSCSPISGHRSVSWYQQTPGQGLQFLFEYFSETQRNKGNFPGRFSGRQFSNSRSEMNVSTLELGDSALYLCASSLATGGYEQYFGPGTRLTVT.

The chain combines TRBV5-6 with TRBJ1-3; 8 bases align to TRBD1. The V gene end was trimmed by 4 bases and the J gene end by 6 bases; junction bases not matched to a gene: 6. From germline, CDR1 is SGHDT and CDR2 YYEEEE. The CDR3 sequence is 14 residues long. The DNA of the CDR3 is TGTGCCAGCAGCAATGACAGGGGTATAAACACCATATATTTT. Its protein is CASSNDRGINTIYF.

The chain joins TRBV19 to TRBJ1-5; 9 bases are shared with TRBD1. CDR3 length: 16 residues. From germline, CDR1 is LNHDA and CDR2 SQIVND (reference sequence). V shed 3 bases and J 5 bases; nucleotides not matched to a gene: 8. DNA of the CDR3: TGTGCCAGTAGTATCGGTTACAGGGGGCGTTATCAGCCCCAGCATTTT. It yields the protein CASSIGYRGRYQPQHF.

The CDR3 DNA reads TGTGCCAGTTACAGGGCTGGGGCCAACGTCCTGACTTTC. This encodes CASYRAGANVLTF. This sequence joins TRBV19 and TRBJ2-6; TRBD1 is a possible D gene (6 bases). The ends were cut back, 8 bases at V and 2 bases at J, with 7 bases in the middle. The germline V gene encodes CDR1 LNHDA and CDR2 SQIVND (reference sequence). This CDR3 contains 13 residues.

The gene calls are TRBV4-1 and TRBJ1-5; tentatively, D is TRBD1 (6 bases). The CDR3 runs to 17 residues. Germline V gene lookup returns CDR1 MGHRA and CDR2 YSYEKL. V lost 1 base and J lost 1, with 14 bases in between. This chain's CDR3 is CASSQVWGRGSNQPQHF. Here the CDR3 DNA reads TGCGCCAGCAGCCAAGTATGGGGGCGCGGGAGCAATCAGCCCCAGCATTTT.